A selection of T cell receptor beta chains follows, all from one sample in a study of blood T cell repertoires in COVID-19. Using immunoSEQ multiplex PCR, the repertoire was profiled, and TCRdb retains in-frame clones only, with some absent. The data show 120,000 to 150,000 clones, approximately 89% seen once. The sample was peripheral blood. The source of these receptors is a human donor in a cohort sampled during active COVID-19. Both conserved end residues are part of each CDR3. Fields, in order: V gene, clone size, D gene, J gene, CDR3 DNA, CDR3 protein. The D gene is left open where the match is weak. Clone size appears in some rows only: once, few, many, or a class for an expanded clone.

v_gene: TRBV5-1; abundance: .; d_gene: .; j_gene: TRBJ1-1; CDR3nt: TGCGCCAGCGGGACATTAATGAACACTGAAGCTTTCTTT; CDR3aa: CASGTLMNTEAFF
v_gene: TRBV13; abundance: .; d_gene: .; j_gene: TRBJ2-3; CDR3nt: TGTGCCAGCAGCACATCTAGCACAGATACGCAGTATTTT; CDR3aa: CASSTSSTDTQYF
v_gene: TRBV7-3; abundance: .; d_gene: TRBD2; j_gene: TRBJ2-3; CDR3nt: TGTGCCAGCAGCTCGACTAGCGGAACTAGCACAGATACGCAGTATTTT; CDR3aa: CASSSTSGTSTDTQYF
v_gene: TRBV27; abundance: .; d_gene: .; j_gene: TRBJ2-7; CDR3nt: TGTGCCAGCAGTTCGGCCTACGAGCAGTACTTC; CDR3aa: CASSSAYEQYF
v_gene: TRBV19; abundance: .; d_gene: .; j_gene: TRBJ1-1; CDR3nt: TGTGCCAGTAGCCAAGACACGCGGAACACTGAAGCTTTCTTT; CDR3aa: CASSQDTRNTEAFF
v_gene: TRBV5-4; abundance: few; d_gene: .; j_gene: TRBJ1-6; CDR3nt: TGTGCCAGCAGGACAGCAAGCTCCTATAATTCACCCCTCCACTTT; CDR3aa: CASRTASSYNSPLHF
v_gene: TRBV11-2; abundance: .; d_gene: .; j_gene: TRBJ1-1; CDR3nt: TGTGCCAGCAGCTTTACAGGGATTGAAGCTTTCTTT; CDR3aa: CASSFTGIEAFF
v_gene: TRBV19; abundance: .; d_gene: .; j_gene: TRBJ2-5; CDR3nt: TGTGCCAGTAGTAGAGGAGGGGCTCGAGGGGAGACCCAGTACTTC; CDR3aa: CASSRGGARGETQYF
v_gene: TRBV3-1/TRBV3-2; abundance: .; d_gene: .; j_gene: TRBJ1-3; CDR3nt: TGTGCCAGCAGCCTGTGGAGAGATAGAAACACCATATATTTT; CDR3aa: CASSLWRDRNTIYF
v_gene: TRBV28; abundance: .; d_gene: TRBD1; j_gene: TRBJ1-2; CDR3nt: TGTGCCAGCAGTTCCGGACAGGTCGGGCCCTATGGCTACACCTTC; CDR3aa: CASSSGQVGPYGYTF
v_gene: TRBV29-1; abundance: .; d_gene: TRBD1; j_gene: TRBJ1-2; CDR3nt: TGCAGCGCCATAAGGACCGGGACAGCCTATGGCTACACCTTC; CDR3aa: CSAIRTGTAYGYTF
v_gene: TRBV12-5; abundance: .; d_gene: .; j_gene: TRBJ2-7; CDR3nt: TGTGCTAGTGGTTTGGGCCGGGACATTCCCTCCTACGAGCAGTACTTC; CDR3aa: CASGLGRDIPSYEQYF
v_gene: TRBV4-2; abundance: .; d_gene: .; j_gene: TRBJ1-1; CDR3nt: TGTGCCAGCAGCCCTTCGCGGGATGGCCCTGAAGCTTTCTTT; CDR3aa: CASSPSRDGPEAFF
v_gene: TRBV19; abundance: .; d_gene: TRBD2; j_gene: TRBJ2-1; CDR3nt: TGTGCCAGTAGTATTGGGCTAGCGGGGCGTAATGAGCAGTTCTTC; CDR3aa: CASSIGLAGRNEQFF
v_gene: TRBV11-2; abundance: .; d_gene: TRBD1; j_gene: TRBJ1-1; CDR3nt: TGTGCCAGCAGCCCTGGGACAGGGGTCATGAACACTGAAGCTTTCTTT; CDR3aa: CASSPGTGVMNTEAFF
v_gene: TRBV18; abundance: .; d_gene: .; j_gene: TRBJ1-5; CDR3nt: TGTGCCAGCTCACCTTCCGTTGATCAGCCCCAGCATTTT; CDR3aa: CASSPSVDQPQHF
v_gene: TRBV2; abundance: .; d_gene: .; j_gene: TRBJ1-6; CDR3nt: TGTGCCAGCAGCGTTACAGGGTACTATAATTCACCCCTCCACTTT; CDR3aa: CASSVTGYYNSPLHF
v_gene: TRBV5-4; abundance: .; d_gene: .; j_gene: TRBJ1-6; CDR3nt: TGTGCCAGCAGCTTGAGGGGCCCCTATAATTCACCCCTCCACTTT; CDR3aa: CASSLRGPYNSPLHF
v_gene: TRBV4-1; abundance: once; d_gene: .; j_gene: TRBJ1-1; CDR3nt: TGCGCCAGCAGCCTCCGGGAGGGAGGAAACACTGAAGCTTTCTTT; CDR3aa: CASSLREGGNTEAFF
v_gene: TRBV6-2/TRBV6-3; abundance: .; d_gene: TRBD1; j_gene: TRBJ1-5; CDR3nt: TGTGCCAGCAGTTACTCGGTTGATTCAGACAGGGGATTCGGTCAGCCCCAGCATTTT; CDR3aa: CASSYSVDSDRGFGQPQHF
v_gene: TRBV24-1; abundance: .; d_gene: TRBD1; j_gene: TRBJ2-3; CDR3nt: TGTGCCACCAGTGACTCTGGACAGGGGGCAGATACGCAGTATTTT; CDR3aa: CATSDSGQGADTQYF
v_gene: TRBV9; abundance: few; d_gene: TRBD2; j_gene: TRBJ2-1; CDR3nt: TGTGCCAGCAGCGATAGCGGGGGGGCTTACAATGAGCAGTTCTTC; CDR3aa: CASSDSGGAYNEQFF
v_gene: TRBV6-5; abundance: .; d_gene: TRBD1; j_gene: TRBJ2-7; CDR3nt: TGTGCCAGCAGTCAACCGGGACAGTCCTACGAGCAGTACTTC; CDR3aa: CASSQPGQSYEQYF
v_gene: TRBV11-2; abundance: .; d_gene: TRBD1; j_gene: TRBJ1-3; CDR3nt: TGTGCCAGCAGCTTAGTAGGGACAGCAAGCTCTGGAAACACCATATATTTT; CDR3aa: CASSLVGTASSGNTIYF
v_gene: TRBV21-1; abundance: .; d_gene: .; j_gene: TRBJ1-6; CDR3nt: TGTGCCAGCAGCCCCAATCAGGGGGTGGGTAATTCACCCCTCCACTTT; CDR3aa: CASSPNQGVGNSPLHF
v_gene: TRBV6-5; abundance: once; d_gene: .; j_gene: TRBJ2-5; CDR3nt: TGTGCCAGCAGTTACTCTGGCTCTCCGGAGACCCAGTACTTC; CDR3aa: CASSYSGSPETQYF
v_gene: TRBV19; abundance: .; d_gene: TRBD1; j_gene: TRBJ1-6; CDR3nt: TGTGCCAGTAGTATCTCCAGGGGGGAATCACCCCTCCACTTT; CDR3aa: CASSISRGESPLHF
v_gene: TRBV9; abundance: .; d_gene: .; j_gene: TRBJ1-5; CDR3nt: TGTGCCAGCAGCGTAGTATTCAGCGTGAGGGGGTTCAATCAGCCCCAGCATTTT; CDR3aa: CASSVVFSVRGFNQPQHF
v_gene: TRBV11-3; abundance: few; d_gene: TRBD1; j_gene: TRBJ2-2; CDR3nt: TGTGCCAGCAGCTCTCCGGACAGGGGGGCGGCCGGGGAGCTGTTTTTT; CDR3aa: CASSSPDRGAAGELFF